One sample yielded the 2 T cell receptor beta chains listed below, sequenced in a study of blood T cell repertoires in COVID-19. Repertoires were generated with immunoSEQ multiplex PCR, while TCRdb's copy carries only in-frame clones and drops some. The sample has about 240,000 clones, about four fifths seen once. The sequenced sample consisted of peripheral blood. All receptors derive from a woman older than 75 with acute or convalescent COVID-19.

CDR3 sequence (DNA): TGCGCCAGCACCGTTGGAGATTGGGAGCAGTTCTTC. The encoded protein is CASTVGDWEQFF. This sequence joins TRBV5-1 and TRBJ2-1, with D unresolved. Trimming took 6 bases from V and 10 from J, leaving 14 bases between them. The CDR3 has 12 amino acids. Germline CDR1 SGHRS, CDR2 YFSETQ.

The chain links TRBV5-1 to TRBJ2-7, with 12 bases aligning to TRBD1. J was trimmed by 4 bases and V by 0 bases; bases with no gene match: 5. The germline V gene has CDR1 SGHRS and CDR2 YFSETQ. The CDR3 loop spans 16 amino acids. The chain's CDR3 is CASSLAGTGGGYEQYF. CDR3 nucleotides: TGCGCCAGCAGCTTGGCCGGGACAGGGGGCGGGTACGAGCAGTACTTC.